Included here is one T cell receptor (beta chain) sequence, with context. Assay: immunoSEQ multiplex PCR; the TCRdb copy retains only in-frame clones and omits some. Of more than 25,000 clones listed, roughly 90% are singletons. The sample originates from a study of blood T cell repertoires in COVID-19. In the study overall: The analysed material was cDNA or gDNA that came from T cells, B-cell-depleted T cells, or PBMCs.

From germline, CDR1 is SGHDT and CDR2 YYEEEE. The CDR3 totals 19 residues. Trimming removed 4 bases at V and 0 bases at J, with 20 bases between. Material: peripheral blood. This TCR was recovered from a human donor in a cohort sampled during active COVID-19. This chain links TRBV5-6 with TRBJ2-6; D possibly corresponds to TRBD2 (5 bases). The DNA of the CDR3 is TGTGCCAGCAGCCCCATAGGAGGCAACACCCTCTCTGGGGCCAACGTCCTGACTTTC. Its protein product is CASSPIGGNTLSGANVLTF.